This T cell receptor (beta chain) is from a study of blood T cell repertoires in COVID-19. The junction had 7 bases not matched to a gene; V was cut back by 6 bases and J by 9 bases. The CDR3 extends over 14 amino acids. Germline V CDR1 and CDR2: LGHNT, FRNRAP. Cohort 3 recovered donors had two negative PCRs, clearance, or symptom resolution. TCRdb's table, derived via immunoSEQ multiplex PCR, lists solely in-frame clones and lacks some. The repertoire consists of 200,000 to 250,000 clones, with about 84% occurring once and the leading ten covering about 1.8%. The origin of this receptor is a man aged 55-75 years who had recovered from COVID-19. Material: PBMCs or T cells enriched from blood (not recorded which). This chain connects TRBV12-5 to TRBJ2-3; 12 bases align to TRBD1. Here the CDR3 reads CASGTGTGGPTQYF. CDR3 sequence (DNA): TGTGCTAGTGGAACCGGGACAGGGGGCCCCACGCAGTATTTT.